Listed below are T cell receptor beta chains from one sample, sequenced in a study of OX40 agonist ivuxolimab in advanced cancers. Libraries were prepared by immunoSEQ multiplex PCR; TCRdb keeps only in-frame clonotypes and omits some of them. Of 30,000 to 45,000 clones listed, 88% are singletons. Sequences were derived from CD4+ or CD8+ T cells sorted from blood, sampled in a trial of the OX40 agonist ivuxolimab. The source of these receptors is an adult with an advanced solid tumor such as melanoma, head and neck, liver or kidney cancer. Both conserved end residues are part of each CDR3. D genes are given only for firm matches. Clone size is not always given. Where it is, it says once, few, many or a class for expanded clones.

v_gene	abundance	d_gene	j_gene	len	CDR3nt	CDR3aa
TRBV28	few	.	TRBJ2-7	13	TGTGCCAGCAGACCCGGGGTGACCTACGAGCAGTACTTC	CASRPGVTYEQYF
TRBV9	.	TRBD1	TRBJ2-7	14	TGTGCCAGCAGCCCTAGGACAGGGCTTGCCGAGCAGTACTTC	CASSPRTGLAEQYF
TRBV27	.	.	TRBJ1-1	14	TGTGCCAGCAGTCTGGTGGGGCGTGAGACTGAAGCTTTCTTT	CASSLVGRETEAFF
TRBV19	.	.	TRBJ1-4	12	TGTTCCCGGGGTGTTAGTAATGAAAAACTGTTTTTT	CSRGVSNEKLFF
TRBV2	.	TRBD1	TRBJ2-1	13	TGTGCAGATACAGGGGGCCCCTACAATGAGCAGTTCTTC	CADTGGPYNEQFF
TRBV19	.	TRBD1	TRBJ2-7	14	TGTGCCACCCACGGACAGGGTAGTGCGTACGAGCAGTACTTC	CATHGQGSAYEQYF
TRBV4-1	.	TRBD2	TRBJ2-7	15	TGCGCCAGCAGCCTGGGGGAACTAGCGGGATACGAGCAGTACTTC	CASSLGELAGYEQYF
TRBV6-5	.	TRBD2	TRBJ2-7	16	TGTGCCAGCAGTTACTCCGCTAGCGGGGCTTCCTACGAGCAGTACTTC	CASSYSASGASYEQYF
TRBV5-4	.	TRBD2	TRBJ2-7	17	TGTGCCAGCAGCTTTGGGAGGGAATTAGAGCGATCCTACGAGCAGTACTTC	CASSFGRELERSYEQYF
TRBV7-9	.	.	TRBJ2-7	12	TGTGCCAGCAGCTCGGACCGGATCGAGCAGTACTTC	CASSSDRIEQYF
TRBV27	.	TRBD1	TRBJ2-1	15	TGTGCCAGCAGCCTGGGACAGAAACCCTACAATGAGCAGTTCTTC	CASSLGQKPYNEQFF
TRBV7-9	.	TRBD2	TRBJ2-7	18	TGTGCCAGCAGCTCAGGGGGACTAGCGGGTTCTAGCTCCTACGAGCAGTACTTC	CASSSGGLAGSSSYEQYF
TRBV19	.	.	TRBJ1-2	13	TGTGCCTCGGAGGAATCGACTAACTATGGCTACACCTTC	CASEESTNYGYTF
TRBV27	.	.	TRBJ2-1	14	TGTGCCAGCAGCCAACAAGGGAGAGGGAATGAGCAGTTCTTC	CASSQQGRGNEQFF
TRBV28	.	TRBD1	TRBJ2-7	15	TGTGCCAGCACCCCAGGCCCGGGCGACAGGGGCGAGCAGTACTTC	CASTPGPGDRGEQYF